These 22 T cell receptor beta chains came from one sample sequenced in a study of neurological immune-mediated disorders. One entry per CDR3 protein results from TCRdb running MiXCR on the 5' RACE reads. The table includes about 41,000 distinct CDR3 sequences, about 14% detected once. Sequencing was carried out using CD4+ T cells from blood. These TCRs come from an older woman with HTLV-1-associated myelopathy (HAM/TSP).

To note about this clonotype: One base away lies a much larger clone, so this may be a sequencing read error. The chain recombines TRBV5-1 with TRBJ1-1; TRBD1 agrees at 8 bases. V dropped 0 bases and J dropped 4; count of bases not matched to a gene: 5. CDR1 and CDR2 from the germline V gene are SGHRS and YFSETQ. This CDR3 has 15 residues. The CDR3 nucleotides are TGCGCCAGCAGCTTGGGGACAGGGAGCGGCACTGAAGCTTTCTTT. Protein: CASSLGTGSGTEAFF.

This clonotype was detected a few times. V is TRBV7-6 and J is TRBJ1-1; D may be TRBD1 (5 bases). CDR3 size: 14 residues. Trimming pared 6 bases from V and 4 bases from J, leaving 15 bases between. Germline lookup yields CDR1 SGHVS and CDR2 FNYEAQ. CDR3 sequence reads: CASRSLARGTEAFF. CDR3 nucleotides: TGTGCCAGCAGATCTCTCGCTAGGGGCACTGAAGCTTTCTTT.

Ten or more counts support this clonotype. The chain is built from TRBV7-9 and TRBJ1-2; D remains unclear. The ends were cut back, 1 base at V and 7 bases at J, with 7 bases in the middle. CDR3 size: 12 residues. The germline gives CDR1 SEHNR, CDR2 FQNEAQ (reference sequence). CDR3 protein: CASSLVEGGYTF. For the CDR3, the DNA is TGTGCCAGCAGCTTAGTTGAGGGTGGCTACACCTTC.

This clonotype showed up many times. The gene calls are TRBV5-5 and TRBJ2-4; 13 positions agree with TRBD2. CDR3 length equals 15 residues. Germline lookup yields CDR1 SGHKS and CDR2 YYEKEE (reference sequence). V was pared by 4 bases and J by 7 bases, with 5 bases of the junction left unmatched. CDR3 in amino acids: CASSQLAGGPNIQYF. The DNA of the CDR3 is TGTGCCAGCAGCCAACTAGCGGGGGGGCCTAACATTCAGTACTTC.

This clonotype has ten or more counts. This chain connects TRBV5-1 to TRBJ2-2; the D is unclear. The germline CDR1 and CDR2 sequences are SGHRS and YFSETQ. The CDR3 length is 15 residues. The ends were cut back, 0 bases at V and 1 base at J, with 7 bases in the middle. In DNA, the CDR3 is TGCGCCAGCAGCTTGGTCCCCGAGAACACCGGGGAGCTGTTTTTT. It yields the protein CASSLVPENTGELFF.

This clonotype was counted many times. V gene TRBV19 combines with J gene TRBJ1-2; 9 nucleotides match TRBD1. Germline-derived CDR1 and CDR2 are LNHDA and SQIVND (reference sequence). The CDR3 has 15 residues. With 7 bases clipped from V and 4 bases from J, the junction kept 10 bases outside the gene matches. The CDR3 is CASTLRDRASYGYTF. The CDR3 nucleotides read TGTGCCAGTACCCTGCGGGACAGGGCTAGCTATGGCTACACCTTC.

This clonotype was found a few times. The chain has TRBV19 and TRBJ1-5; a possible D gene is TRBD1 (6 bases). Trimming removed 6 bases at V and 9 bases at J, with 18 bases between. Germline V gives CDR1 LNHDA, CDR2 SQIVND (reference sequence). The CDR3 has 14 residues. CDR3 DNA: TGTGCCAGTAGCAATACAGGGCGTGGGGGGCCCCAGCATTTT. This codes for CASSNTGRGGPQHF. Full variable domain (rest looked up from reference TRBV19 and TRBJ1-5): DGGITQSPKYLFRKEGQNVTLSCEQNLNHDAMYWYRQDPGQGLRLIYYSQIVNDFQKGDIAEGYSVSREKKESFPLTVTSAQKNPTAFYLCASSNTGRGGPQHFGDGTRLSIL.

This clonotype was found many times. The chain joins TRBV20-1 to TRBJ2-3; the D is unclear. Trimming cost V 1 base and J 8 bases, with 7 bases left between them. Germline loops: CDR1 DFQATT, CDR2 SNEGSKA (reference sequence). The CDR3 extends over 11 amino acids. CDR3 in amino acids: CSARVPLTQYF. In DNA, the CDR3 is TGCAGTGCTAGAGTACCGCTTACGCAGTATTTT.

This clonotype occurred many times. The genes are TRBV14 and TRBJ2-7, with 8 bases fitting TRBD1. The CDR3 length is 15 residues. In germline, CDR1 is SGHDN, CDR2 FVKESK. The V and J ends lost 5 bases and 6 bases, in that order; junction bases with no gene match: 12. CDR3 coding DNA: TGTGCCAGCAGCAACCGGGGGCCGACAGGGGCCGAGCAGTACTTC. It yields the protein CASSNRGPTGAEQYF.

The rearrangement uses TRBV18 and TRBJ1-4; tentatively, D is TRBD1 (5 bases). CDR3 length: 12 residues. With 3 bases removed from V and 6 bases from J, the gap between germline ends came to 5 bases. The germline V gene encodes CDR1 KGHSH and CDR2 LQKENI. Here the CDR3 DNA reads TGTGCCAGCTCACCGACAGATGAAAAACTGTTTTTT. Amino acids: CASSPTDEKLFF.

The sample holds many counts of this clonotype. This chain connects TRBV2 to TRBJ1-1; 7 bases map to TRBD1. V lost 6 bases to trimming and J lost 0 bases; unmatched junction nucleotides: 1. The CDR3 is made up of 13 amino acids. The germline V gene has CDR1 SNHLY and CDR2 FYNNEI. CDR3 amino acids: CASRTGLNTEAFF. CDR3 sequence (DNA): TGTGCCAGCAGGACAGGGCTGAACACTGAAGCTTTCTTT.

This clonotype was counted many times. This chain connects TRBV6-6 to TRBJ2-7; 7 positions agree with TRBD1. CDR3 size: 15 residues. The V and J ends lost 8 bases and 4 bases, in that order; junction bases with no gene match: 14. The germline V gene encodes CDR1 MNHNY and CDR2 SVGAGI (reference sequence). The CDR3 loop reads CASRDSRLMGYEQYF. DNA for the CDR3: TGTGCCAGCCGGGACAGCCGTTTGATGGGATACGAGCAGTACTTC.

This clonotype was seen repeatedly, ten times or more. Here the CDR3 DNA reads TGCAGTGCTAGAGGGGACAGGGCGAACCAAGAGACCCAGTACTTC. Its protein is CSARGDRANQETQYF. V and J are TRBV20-1 and TRBJ2-5, with 9 bases aligning to TRBD1. Germline CDR1 is DFQATT and CDR2 is SNEGSKA (reference sequence). The CDR3 totals 15 residues. V trimming: 1 base; J trimming: 0 bases; junction bases outside the gene matches: 3.

To note about this clonotype: Possible read error: a much larger clone is one base away. This chain links TRBV2 with TRBJ2-7; D possibly corresponds to TRBD1 (6 bases). From germline, CDR1 is SNHLY and CDR2 FYNNEI. CDR3 length: 16 residues. V was shortened by 8 bases and J by 7 bases, with 27 bases between the two germline ends. CDR3 sequence reads: CASVPPLVQGPREQYF. In DNA, the CDR3 is TGTGCCAGCGTACCCCCCCTCGTACAGGGCCCTCGGGAGCAGTACTTC.

This clonotype was seen repeatedly, ten times or more. The CDR3 loop reads CASSFGRTNEQFF. The CDR3 DNA sequence: TGTGCCAGCAGCTTCGGTCGAACCAATGAGCAGTTCTTC. This chain connects TRBV5-6 to TRBJ2-1; no clear D. Germline CDR1 SGHDT, CDR2 YYEEEE. The CDR3 totals 13 residues. Trimming removed 2 bases from V and 6 bases from J, with 9 bases in between.

This clonotype has a count of ten or more. The V call is TRBV3-1, the J call TRBJ2-6; D remains unclear. CDR1 is LGHDT and CDR2 is YNNKEL in the germline V gene (reference sequence). CDR3 length: 18 amino acids. Trimming cost V 0 bases and J 1 base, with 13 bases left between them. The CDR3 spells CASSQESPSPSGANVLTF. CDR3 in DNA: TGTGCCAGCAGCCAAGAGTCCCCTTCACCGTCTGGGGCCAACGTCCTGACTTTC.

This clonotype was seen repeatedly, ten times or more. The chain couples TRBV5-6 to TRBJ1-1; D call uncertain. Trimming left V 6 bases short and J 1 base short, with 10 bases between. This CDR3 comprises 13 residues. Germline CDR1 SGHDT, CDR2 YYEEEE. The CDR3 loop reads CASTLGWNTEAFF. Written as DNA, the CDR3 is TGTGCCAGCACCCTTGGTTGGAACACTGAAGCTTTCTTT.

This clonotype has ten or more counts. CDR3 region: CASSVQGDGYGYTF. In DNA, the CDR3 is TGTGCCAGCAGTGTACAGGGGGATGGCTATGGCTACACCTTC. This chain connects TRBV2 to TRBJ1-2, with 8 bases lining up with TRBD1. CDR1 is SNHLY, CDR2 FYNNEI, per germline. The CDR3 loop spans 14 amino acids. Trimming removed 4 bases from V and 4 bases from J; junction bases left unmatched: 5.

This clonotype has a count of ten or more. The chain combines TRBV29-1 with TRBJ1-5, with 10 bases aligning to TRBD1. Germline lookup yields CDR1 SQVTM and CDR2 ANQGSEA. This CDR3 has 14 residues. The V and J ends lost 4 bases and 2 bases, in that order; junction bases with no gene match: 2. The CDR3 loop is CSVAGTGGNQPQHF. The CDR3 DNA sequence: TGCAGCGTTGCAGGGACAGGGGGCAATCAGCCCCAGCATTTT.

This clonotype was recorded many times. The V call is TRBV11-2, the J call TRBJ2-1, with D perhaps matching TRBD1 or TRBD2 (6 bases each). Trimming stripped 6 bases from V and 3 bases from J, with 18 bases between. Germline V gene lookup returns CDR1 SGHAT and CDR2 FQNNGV. The CDR3 consists of 16 residues. CDR3 DNA: TGTGCCAGCAGTGTAGGAGGGGGGCCCCTCTACAATGAGCAGTTCTTC. It yields the protein CASSVGGGPLYNEQFF.

This clonotype was counted many times. The chain employs TRBV5-1 and TRBJ2-1; D gene uncertain. The CDR3 is made up of 14 amino acids. V was cut by 1 base and J by 5 bases, with 10 bases left in between. Germline assignment: CDR1 SGHRS and CDR2 YFSETQ. The CDR3 DNA is TGCGCCAGCAGCTTGCCCAGCGACGACAATGAGCAGTTCTTC. Translation gives CASSLPSDDNEQFF.

This clonotype appeared many times. V is TRBV5-1 and J is TRBJ2-2, with 8 bases aligning to TRBD2. The CDR3 sequence is 15 residues long. From germline, CDR1 is SGHRS and CDR2 YFSETQ. V dropped 7 bases and J dropped 1; count of bases not matched to a gene: 6. CDR3 nucleotides: TGCGCCAGCCTCAGCGGGGGCCAGAACACCGGGGAGCTGTTTTTT. It translates to CASLSGGQNTGELFF.